This record concerns one T cell receptor (beta chain) sequence. The CDR3 runs to 17 residues. J lost 0 bases, V lost 0 bases, and 0 bases had no gene match. Germline-derived CDR1 and CDR2 are SGDLS and YYNGEE. This sample is drawn from a study of PD-1 blockade in classical Hodgkin lymphoma. Study-level background: Nivolumab dosed at 3 mg/kg went to patients intravenously every 2 weeks.

The patients all showed relapse after autologous stem cell transplantation, while their brentuximab vedotin exposure varied. Produced via immunoSEQ multiplex PCR; TCRdb's table is partial and in-frame only. The repertoire includes roughly 140,000 clones, approximately 81% of them detected once, and about 9.2% sits in the top ten. The source material was peripheral blood mononuclear cells (PBMCs), sampled before the second cycle of nivolumab. The receptor was isolated from a human donor with classical Hodgkin lymphoma. V gene TRBV9 combines with J gene TRBJ2-6; 10 positions match TRBD2. The CDR3 bases are TGTGCCAGCAGCGTAGGGACTAGCGGCTCTGGGGCCAACGTCCTGACTTTC. Translating it yields CASSVGTSGSGANVLTF.